Listed below are T cell receptor beta chains from one sample, sequenced in a study of T cells after posttransplantation cyclophosphamide. Assay used: immunoSEQ multiplex PCR; TCRdb lists only in-frame clones, some missing. In total the sample includes tens of thousands of clones, none of them seen once. The sample comprised PBMCs. The receptors come from a middle-aged man in good health, CMV-negative, and a related stem cell transplant donor. CDR3s include the opening cysteine and the closing phenylalanine or tryptophan. D genes are given only for firm matches. Clone size is given for some rows only: seen once, a few or many times, or a class if the clone is expanded.

many	TRBV27	TRBJ2-1	TRBD2	CASKRVLFLTSGRRADEQFF	TGTGCCAGCAAGAGGGTACTTTTTCTCACTAGCGGGAGACGAGCGGATGAGCAGTTCTTC
many	TRBV28	TRBJ1-3	TRBD1	CASSFGTVSRGNTIYF	TGTGCCAGCAGTTTCGGGACAGTCTCCCGAGGAAACACCATATATTTT
-	TRBV6-1	TRBJ2-7	TRBD1	CASSRGQGHPYEQYF	TGTGCCAGCAGCCGGGGACAGGGGCATCCCTACGAGCAGTACTTC
many	TRBV19	TRBJ2-7	TRBD1	CASGPGQGYEQYF	TGTGCCAGTGGCCCGGGACAGGGGTACGAGCAGTACTTC
many	TRBV7-9	TRBJ1-5	TRBD1	CASSGQNQPQHF	TGTGCCTCGTCGGGACAGAATCAGCCCCAGCATTTT
many	TRBV28	TRBJ2-7	TRBD2	CASIVAGSTYEQYF	TGTGCCAGCATTGTAGCGGGATCAACCTACGAGCAGTACTTC
many	TRBV5-4	TRBJ2-1	TRBD2	CASSWSGSSYNEQFF	TGTGCCAGCAGCTGGAGCGGGAGCTCCTACAATGAGCAGTTCTTC
many	TRBV7-2	TRBJ2-7	TRBD2	CASSWGLAGDYEQYF	TGTGCCAGCAGCTGGGGACTAGCGGGAGACTACGAGCAGTACTTC
many	TRBV7-2	TRBJ1-2	-	CASSRERYGYGYTF	TGTGCCAGCAGCCGCGAGAGGTACGGCTATGGCTACACCTTC
many	TRBV11-3	TRBJ2-7	TRBD1	CASSLGQVGEQYF	TGTGCCAGCAGCTTGGGACAGGTCGGCGAGCAGTACTTC
few	TRBV27	TRBJ2-7	-	CASSFGGAYYEQYF	TGTGCCAGCAGCTTTGGAGGGGCTTACTACGAGCAGTACTTC